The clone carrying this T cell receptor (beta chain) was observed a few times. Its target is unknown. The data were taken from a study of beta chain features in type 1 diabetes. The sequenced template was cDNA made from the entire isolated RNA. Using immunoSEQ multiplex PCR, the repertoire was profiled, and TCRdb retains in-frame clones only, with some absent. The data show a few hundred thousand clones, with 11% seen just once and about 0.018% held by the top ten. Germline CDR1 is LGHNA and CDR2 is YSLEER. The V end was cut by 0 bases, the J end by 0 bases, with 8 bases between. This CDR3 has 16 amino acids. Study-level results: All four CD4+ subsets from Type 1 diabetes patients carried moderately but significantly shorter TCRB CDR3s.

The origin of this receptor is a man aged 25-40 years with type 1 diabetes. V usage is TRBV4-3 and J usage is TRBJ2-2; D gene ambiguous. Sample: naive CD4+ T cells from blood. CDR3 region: CASSQDYGANTGELFF. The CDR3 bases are TGCGCCAGCAGCCAAGATTACGGAGCGAACACCGGGGAGCTGTTTTTT.